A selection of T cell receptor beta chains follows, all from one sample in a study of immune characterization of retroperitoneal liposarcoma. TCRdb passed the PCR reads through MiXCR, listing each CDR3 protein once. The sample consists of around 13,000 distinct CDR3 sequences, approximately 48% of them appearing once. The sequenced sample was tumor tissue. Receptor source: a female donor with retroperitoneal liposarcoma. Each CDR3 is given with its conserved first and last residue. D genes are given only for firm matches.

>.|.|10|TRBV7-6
CASSPLEQYF
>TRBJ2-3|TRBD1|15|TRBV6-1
CASSSDRVPTDTQYF
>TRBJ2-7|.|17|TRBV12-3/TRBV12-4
CASSLGDRRRNNYEQYF
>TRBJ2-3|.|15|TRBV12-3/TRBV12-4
CASSPGSGPDNEQFF
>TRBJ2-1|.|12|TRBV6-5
CASSEVKGGGFF
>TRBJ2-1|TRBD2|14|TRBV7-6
CASSLEGGSREQFF
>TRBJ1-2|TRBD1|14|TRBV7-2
CASSSGQGNYGYTF
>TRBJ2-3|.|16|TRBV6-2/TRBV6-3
CASSYTDRPSTDTQYF
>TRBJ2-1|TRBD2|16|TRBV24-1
CATSGGKAGARNEQFF
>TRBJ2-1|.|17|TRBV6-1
CASSARRAVHSYNEQFF
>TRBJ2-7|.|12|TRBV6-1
CASSLDIYEQYF
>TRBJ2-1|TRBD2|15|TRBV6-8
CASSYDSGSINEQFF
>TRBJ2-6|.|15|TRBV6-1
CASVWFGAGANVLTF
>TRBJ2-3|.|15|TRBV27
CASSFLAVSTDTQYF
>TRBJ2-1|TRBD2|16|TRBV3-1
CASSRRLAGTYNEQFF
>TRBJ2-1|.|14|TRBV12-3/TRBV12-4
CASCDSGFQETQFF
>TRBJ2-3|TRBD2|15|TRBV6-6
CASSYPAGVVDTQYF
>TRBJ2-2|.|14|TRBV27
CASSSPPTSGELFF
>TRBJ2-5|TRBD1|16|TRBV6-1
CASSAAHGTGIKTQYF
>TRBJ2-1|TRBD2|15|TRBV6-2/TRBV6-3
CASSFGLAAGDEQFF
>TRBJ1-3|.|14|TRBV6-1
CASKPSYSGNTIYF
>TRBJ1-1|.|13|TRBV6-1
CASREAKNTEAFF
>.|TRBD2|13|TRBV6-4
CASSGIAGEEQYF
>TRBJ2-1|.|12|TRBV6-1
CASTYGYNEQFF
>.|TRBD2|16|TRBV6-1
CASSEVLAGGLETQYF
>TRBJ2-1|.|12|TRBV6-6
CASSYEGDEQFF
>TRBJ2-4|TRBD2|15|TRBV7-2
CASSFGGLGAREQYF
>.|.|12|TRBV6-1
CASSPRGNEQYF
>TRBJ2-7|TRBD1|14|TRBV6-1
CASSEAGTDYEQYF
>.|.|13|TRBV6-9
CASSVSSGYEQFF
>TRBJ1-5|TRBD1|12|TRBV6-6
CASDRGRQPQHF
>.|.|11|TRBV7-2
CASSNYDEQYF
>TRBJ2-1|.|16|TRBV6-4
CASSLTGLSDANEQFF
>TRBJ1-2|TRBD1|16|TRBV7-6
CATHEFDRVEGDGYTF
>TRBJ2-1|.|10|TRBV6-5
CASRGNEQFF
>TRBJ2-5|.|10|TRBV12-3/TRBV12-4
CASSFGGGAF
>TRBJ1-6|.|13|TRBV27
CASSRDTRSPLHF
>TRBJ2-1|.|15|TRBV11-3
CASSLKGDLYNEQFF
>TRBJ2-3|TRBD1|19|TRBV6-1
CASSEYYSPGTGFADTQYF
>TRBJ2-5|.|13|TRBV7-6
CASRPDREETQYF
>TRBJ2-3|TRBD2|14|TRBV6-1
CASSRPGGAETQYF
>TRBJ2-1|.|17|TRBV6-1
CASSVRLAATSYNEQFF
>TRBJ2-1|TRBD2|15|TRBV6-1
CASRGTSGSINEQFF
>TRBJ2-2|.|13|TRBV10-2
CASRRENTGELFF
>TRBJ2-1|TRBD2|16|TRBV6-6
CASRPSGGPPHNEQFF
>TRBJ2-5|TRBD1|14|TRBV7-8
CASTAGTGYNEQYF
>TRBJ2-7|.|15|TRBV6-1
CASSEALTVAYEQYF
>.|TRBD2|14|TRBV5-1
CASSLEGGGYEQYF
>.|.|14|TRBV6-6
CASSYSTETYEQYF
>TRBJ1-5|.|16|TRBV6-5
CASSPGVALGNQPQHF